Sequencing of this T cell receptor beta chain was carried out in a study of OX40 agonist ivuxolimab in advanced cancers. Study-wide background: Among those treated, three patients had partial responses, one with hepatocellular carcinoma and two with cutaneous melanoma. Study-wide results and caveats: Low normalized T-cell clonal expansion also characterized some of the nonresponders. In CD8+ T cells, expanded clones were on average more numerous than in CD4+.

Blood sampling was done at baseline, cycle 4 day 1, and cycle 7 day 1. Produced via immunoSEQ multiplex PCR; TCRdb's table is partial and in-frame only. Of about 79,000 clones listed, about 85% were seen once; the top ten hold around 3.8%. The germline V gene has CDR1 SGHNT and CDR2 YENEEA. CDR3 length: 13 amino acids. V lost 0 bases to trimming and J lost 10 bases, with 12 bases between them. Comments on this clone: Antigen specificity is unknown.

The source is an adult with an advanced solid tumor such as melanoma, head and neck, liver or kidney cancer. V gene TRBV11-3 combines with J gene TRBJ1-1; perhaps TRBD1 as D (6 bases). This material consisted of CD4+ or CD8+ T cells sorted from blood, taken in a trial of the OX40 agonist ivuxolimab. The CDR3 DNA sequence: TGTGCCAGCAGCTTAGAGGGGGGGCGCAGAGCTTTCTTT. Encoded protein: CASSLEGGRRAFF. The full variable domain, its missing parts supplied by reference TRBV11-3 and TRBJ1-1, is EAGVVQSPRYKIIEKKQPVAFWCNPISGHNTLYWYLQNLGQGPELLIRYENEEAVDDSQLPKDRFSAERLKGVDSTLKIQPAELGDSAVYLCASSLEGGRRAFFGQGTRLTVV.